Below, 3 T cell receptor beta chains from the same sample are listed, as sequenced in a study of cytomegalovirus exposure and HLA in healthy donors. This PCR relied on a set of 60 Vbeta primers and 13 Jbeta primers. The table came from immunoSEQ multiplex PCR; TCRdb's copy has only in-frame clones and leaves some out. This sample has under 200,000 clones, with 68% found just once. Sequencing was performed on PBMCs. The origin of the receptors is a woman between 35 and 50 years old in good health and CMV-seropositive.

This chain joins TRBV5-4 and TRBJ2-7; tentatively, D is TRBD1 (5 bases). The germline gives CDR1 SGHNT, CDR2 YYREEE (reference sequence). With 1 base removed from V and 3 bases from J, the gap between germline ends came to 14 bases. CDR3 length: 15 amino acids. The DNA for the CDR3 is TGTGCCAGCAGCTTGTTATTAGACAGCTACTACGAGCAGTACTTC. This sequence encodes CASSLLLDSYYEQYF.

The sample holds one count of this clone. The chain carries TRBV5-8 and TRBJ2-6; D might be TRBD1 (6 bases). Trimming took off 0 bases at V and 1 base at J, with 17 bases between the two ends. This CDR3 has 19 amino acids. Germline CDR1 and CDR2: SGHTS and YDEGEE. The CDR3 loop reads CASSLAPGQMFSGANVLTF. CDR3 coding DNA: TGTGCCAGCAGCTTGGCTCCCGGACAGATGTTTTCTGGGGCCAACGTCCTGACTTTC. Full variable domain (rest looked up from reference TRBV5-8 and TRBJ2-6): EAGVTQSPTHLIKTRGQQATLRCSPISGHTSVYWYQQALGLGLQFLLWYDEGEERNRGNFPPRFSGRQFPNYSSELNVNALELEDSALYLCASSLAPGQMFSGANVLTFGAGSRLTVL.

The CDR3 reads CASSPPDRTLYGYTF. CDR3 DNA: TGTGCCAGCAGTCCACCCGACAGGACTCTCTATGGCTACACCTTC. The gene calls are TRBV25-1 and TRBJ1-2; D may be TRBD1 (6 bases). Germline CDR1 and CDR2: MGHDK and SYGVNS. Trimming removed 5 bases at V and 4 bases at J, with 17 bases between. This CDR3 comprises 15 residues.